The 5 T cell receptor beta chains in this list originate from one sample, sequenced in a study of T-cell reconstitution after alpha-beta-depleted transplantation in children. The TCRbeta library incorporated unique molecular identifiers. TCRdb re-analysed the PCR reads in MiXCR, keeping a single row per CDR3 protein. The table shows 200,000 to 250,000 distinct CDR3 sequences, with roughly a tenth occurring only once. The specimen was PBMCs, collected before TCRalphabeta/CD19-depleted stem cell transplant. The receptor source for this set is a child less than two years old with acute myeloid leukemia, due to receive a stem cell transplant.

The genes are TRBV7-2 and TRBJ2-7; TRBD2 matches at 9 bases. The V and J ends lost 2 bases and 3 bases, in that order; junction bases with no gene match: 5. The germline V gene has CDR1 SGHTA and CDR2 FQGNSA. This CDR3 spans 15 amino acids. CDR3 DNA sequence: TGTGCCAGCAGCTTACGCGGGAGGGCCGACTACGAGCAGTACTTC. Protein: CASSLRGRADYEQYF.

This clonotype was detected only a few times. Here the CDR3 DNA reads TGTGCCAGCAGCCAAGAAGGCAGAACTGAAGCTTTCTTT. It encodes CASSQEGRTEAFF. This chain connects TRBV3-1 to TRBJ1-1; D is ambiguous. Germline V lookup: CDR1 LGHDT, CDR2 YNNKEL (reference sequence). The CDR3 spans 13 residues. The ends were cut back, 0 bases at V and 5 bases at J, with 7 bases in the middle.

This clonotype was picked up a small number of times. V usage is TRBV7-9 and J usage is TRBJ1-1, with TRBD1 as a possible D gene (5 bases). The CDR3 has 14 amino acids. V gave up 7 bases and J gave up 5 bases, with 17 bases separating them. CDR1 is SEHNR, CDR2 FQNEAQ, per germline (reference sequence). This CDR3 is CASITSGGNTEAFF. Written as DNA, the CDR3 is TGTGCCAGCATCACTTCCGGGGGGAATACTGAAGCTTTCTTT.

This clonotype turned up a few times. V gene TRBV29-1 combines with J gene TRBJ2-3; 8 bases match TRBD2. Germline trimming cut 4 bases from V and 5 bases from J; bases unmatched to any gene: 8. This CDR3 has 14 amino acids. Germline V gene sequence: CDR1 SQVTM, CDR2 ANQGSEA. CDR3 amino acids: CSVGGQRGIDTQYF. CDR3 DNA: TGCAGCGTTGGGGGCCAGCGGGGGATAGATACGCAGTATTTT.

The sample holds many counts of this clonotype. For the CDR3, the DNA is TGTGCCAGCCGAGAGGCGGGGGCTAGCACAGATACGCAGTATTTT. Protein: CASREAGASTDTQYF. This chain links TRBV19 with TRBJ2-3; D possibly corresponds to TRBD2 (7 bases). Trimming took off 9 bases at V and 0 bases at J, with 16 bases between the two ends. Germline V gene data show CDR1 as LNHDA and CDR2 as SQIVND (reference sequence). CDR3 length: 15 residues.